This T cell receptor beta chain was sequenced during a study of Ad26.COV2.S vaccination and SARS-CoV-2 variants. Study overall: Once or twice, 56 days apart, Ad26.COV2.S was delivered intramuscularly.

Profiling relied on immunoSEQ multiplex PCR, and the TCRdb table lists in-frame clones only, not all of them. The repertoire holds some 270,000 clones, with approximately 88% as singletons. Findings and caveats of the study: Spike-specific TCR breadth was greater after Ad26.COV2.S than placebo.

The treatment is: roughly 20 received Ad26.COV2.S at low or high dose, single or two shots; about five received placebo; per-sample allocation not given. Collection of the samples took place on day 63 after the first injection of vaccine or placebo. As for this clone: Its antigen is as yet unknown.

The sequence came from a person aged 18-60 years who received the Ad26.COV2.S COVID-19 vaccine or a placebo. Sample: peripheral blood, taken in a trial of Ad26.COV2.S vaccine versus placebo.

DNA of the CDR3: TGTGCCAGCAGTTACTCGGCTACGCGGGGGGGTGGAAAGCAGTTCTTC. Residues: CASSYSATRGGGKQFF. The genes are TRBV6-5 and TRBJ2-1; 9 bases match TRBD2. V shed 0 bases, J shed 11 bases, and the junction held 11 bases outside the gene matches. CDR1 is MNHEY, CDR2 SVGAGI, per germline. The CDR3 has 16 residues.